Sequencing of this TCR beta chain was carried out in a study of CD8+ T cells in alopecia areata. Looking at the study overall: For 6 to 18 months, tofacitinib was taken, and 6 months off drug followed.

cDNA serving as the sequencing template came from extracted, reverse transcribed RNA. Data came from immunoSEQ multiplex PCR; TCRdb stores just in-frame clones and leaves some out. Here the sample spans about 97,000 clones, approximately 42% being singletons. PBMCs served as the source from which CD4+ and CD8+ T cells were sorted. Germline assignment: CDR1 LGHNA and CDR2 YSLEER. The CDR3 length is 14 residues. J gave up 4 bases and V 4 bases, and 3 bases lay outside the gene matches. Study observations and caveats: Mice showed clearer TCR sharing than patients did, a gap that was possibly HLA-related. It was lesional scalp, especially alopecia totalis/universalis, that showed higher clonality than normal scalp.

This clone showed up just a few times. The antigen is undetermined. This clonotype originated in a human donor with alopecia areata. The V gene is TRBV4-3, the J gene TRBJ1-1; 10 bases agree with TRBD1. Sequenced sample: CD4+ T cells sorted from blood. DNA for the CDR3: TGCGCCAGCAGCCCAGACAGGGGGCCCACTGAAGCTTTCTTT. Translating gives CASSPDRGPTEAFF.